This T cell receptor (beta chain) appears in the sequencing data of a study of blood T cell repertoires in COVID-19. Data came from immunoSEQ multiplex PCR; TCRdb stores just in-frame clones and leaves some out. Counted here are about half a million clones, approximately 86% occurring once; the ten biggest clones make up 6.5% to 9.5%. The CDR3 totals 15 residues. Germline CDR1 reads SGHDN; CDR2 reads FVKESK. The ends lost 1 base at V and 8 bases at J; junction bases unmatched: 1. This rearrangement joins TRBV14 to TRBJ1-6, with 11 bases matching TRBD1. The origin of this receptor is a woman aged 60-70 years who had recovered from COVID-19. The specimen was PBMCs or T cells enriched from blood (not recorded which). This CDR3 is CASSQAGQGDSPLHF. CDR3 sequence (DNA): TGTGCCAGCAGCCAAGCGGGACAGGGGGATTCACCCCTCCACTTT.